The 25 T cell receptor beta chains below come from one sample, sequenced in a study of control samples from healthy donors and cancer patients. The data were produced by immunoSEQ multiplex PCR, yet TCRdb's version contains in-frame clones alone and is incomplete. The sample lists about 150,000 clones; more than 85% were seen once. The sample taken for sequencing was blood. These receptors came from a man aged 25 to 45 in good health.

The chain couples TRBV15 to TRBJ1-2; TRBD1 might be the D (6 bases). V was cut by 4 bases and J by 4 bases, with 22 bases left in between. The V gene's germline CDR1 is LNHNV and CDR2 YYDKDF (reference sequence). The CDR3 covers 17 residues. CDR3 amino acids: CATSNLNVDRRLYGYTF. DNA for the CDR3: TGTGCCACCAGCAACCTCAACGTGGACAGAAGGCTCTATGGCTACACCTTC.

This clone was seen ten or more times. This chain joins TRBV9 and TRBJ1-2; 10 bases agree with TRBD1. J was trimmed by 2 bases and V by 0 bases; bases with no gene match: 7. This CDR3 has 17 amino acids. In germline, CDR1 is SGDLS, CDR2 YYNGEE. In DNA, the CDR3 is TGTGCCAGCAGCGTAGATCCGGGACAGGGGTCGAACTATGGCTACACCTTC. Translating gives CASSVDPGQGSNYGYTF.

CDR3 residues: CASSWGQGFGYTF. CDR3 in DNA: TGTGCCAGCAGTTGGGGACAGGGGTTTGGCTACACCTTC. The V and J genes are TRBV27 and TRBJ1-2, with 10 bases fitting TRBD1. The CDR3 consists of 13 residues. The V segment lost 4 bases and the J segment 7 bases; nucleotides outside the gene matches: 3. From germline, CDR1 is MNHEY and CDR2 SMNVEV (reference sequence).

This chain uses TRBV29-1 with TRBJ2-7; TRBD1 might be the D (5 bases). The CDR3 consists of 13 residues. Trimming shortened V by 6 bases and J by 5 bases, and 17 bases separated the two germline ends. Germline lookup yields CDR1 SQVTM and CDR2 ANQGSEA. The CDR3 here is CSVIQGNRDEQYF. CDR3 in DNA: TGCAGCGTCATCCAGGGCAATAGGGACGAGCAGTACTTC.

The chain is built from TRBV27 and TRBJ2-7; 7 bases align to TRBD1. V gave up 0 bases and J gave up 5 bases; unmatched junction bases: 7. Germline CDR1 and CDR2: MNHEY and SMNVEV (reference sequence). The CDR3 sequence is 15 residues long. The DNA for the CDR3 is TGTGCCAGCAGTTTATCAAGTCAGGGGGAACACGAGCAGTACTTC. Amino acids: CASSLSSQGEHEQYF.

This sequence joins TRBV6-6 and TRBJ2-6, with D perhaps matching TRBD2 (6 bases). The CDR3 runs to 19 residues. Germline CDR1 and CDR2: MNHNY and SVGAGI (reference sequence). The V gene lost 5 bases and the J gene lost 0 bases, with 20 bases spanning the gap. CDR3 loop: CASSRRDPGSGSGANVLTF. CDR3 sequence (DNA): TGTGCCAGCAGTCGGCGGGACCCGGGATCAGGCTCTGGGGCCAACGTCCTGACTTTC.

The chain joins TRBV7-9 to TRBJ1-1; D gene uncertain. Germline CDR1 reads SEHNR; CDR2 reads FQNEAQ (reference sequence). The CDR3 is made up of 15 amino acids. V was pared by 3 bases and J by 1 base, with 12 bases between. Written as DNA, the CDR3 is TGTGCCAGCAGCTTGCTTGAAGGGAAGAACACTGAAGCTTTCTTT. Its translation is CASSLLEGKNTEAFF.

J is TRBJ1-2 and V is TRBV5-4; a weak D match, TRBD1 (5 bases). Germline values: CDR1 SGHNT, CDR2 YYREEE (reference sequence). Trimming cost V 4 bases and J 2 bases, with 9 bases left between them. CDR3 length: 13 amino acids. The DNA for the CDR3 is TGTGCCAGCAGCCATGGGGGGAACTATGGCTACACCTTC. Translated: CASSHGGNYGYTF.

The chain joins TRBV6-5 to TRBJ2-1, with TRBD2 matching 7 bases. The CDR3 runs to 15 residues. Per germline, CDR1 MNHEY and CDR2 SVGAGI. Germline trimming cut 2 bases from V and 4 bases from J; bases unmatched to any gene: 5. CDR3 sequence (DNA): TGTGCCAGCAGTTACGAGACTAGCAGATACAATGAGCAGTTCTTC. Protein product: CASSYETSRYNEQFF.

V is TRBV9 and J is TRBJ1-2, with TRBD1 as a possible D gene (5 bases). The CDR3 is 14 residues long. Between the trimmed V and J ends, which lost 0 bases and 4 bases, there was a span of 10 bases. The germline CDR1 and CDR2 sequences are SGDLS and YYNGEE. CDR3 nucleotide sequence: TGTGCCAGCAGCGTAGGGTGGGGCGGCTATGGCTACACCTTC. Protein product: CASSVGWGGYGYTF.

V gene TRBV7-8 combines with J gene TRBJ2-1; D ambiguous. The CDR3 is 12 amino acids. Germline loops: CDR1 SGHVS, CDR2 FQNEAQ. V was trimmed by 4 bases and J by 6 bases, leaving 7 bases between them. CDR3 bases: TGTGCCAGCAGCTCTATACGCAATGAGCAGTTCTTC. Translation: CASSSIRNEQFF.

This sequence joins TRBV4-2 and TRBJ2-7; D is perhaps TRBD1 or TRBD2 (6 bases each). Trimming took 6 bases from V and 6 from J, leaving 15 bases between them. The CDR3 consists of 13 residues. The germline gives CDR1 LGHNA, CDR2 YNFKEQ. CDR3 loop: CASSPGGPLEQYF. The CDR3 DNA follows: TGTGCCAGCAGTCCCGGGGGCCCCCTCGAGCAGTACTTC.

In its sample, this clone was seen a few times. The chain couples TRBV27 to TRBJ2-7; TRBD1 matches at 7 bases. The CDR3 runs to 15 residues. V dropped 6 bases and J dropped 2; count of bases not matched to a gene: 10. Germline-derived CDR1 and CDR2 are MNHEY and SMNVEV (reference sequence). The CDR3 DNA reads TGTGCCAGCAGACATCGCCGGGACAGCACCTACGAGCAGTACTTC. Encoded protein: CASRHRRDSTYEQYF.

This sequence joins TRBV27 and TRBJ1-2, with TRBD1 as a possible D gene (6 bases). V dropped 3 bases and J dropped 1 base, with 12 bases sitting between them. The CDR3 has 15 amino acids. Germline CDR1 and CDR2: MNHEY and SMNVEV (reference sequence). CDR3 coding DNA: TGTGCCAGCAGTTTGAGGGGACAAGATAACTATGGCTACACCTTC. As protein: CASSLRGQDNYGYTF.

The CDR3 DNA reads as TGTGCCAGTCGGACAGGGGGGCCAGATACGCAGTATTTT. This codes for CASRTGGPDTQYF. This chain links TRBV19 with TRBJ2-3; 10 positions agree with TRBD1. The germline CDR1 and CDR2 sequences are LNHDA and SQIVND (reference sequence). V was clipped by 8 bases and J by 4 bases; unmatched bases: 3. This CDR3 is built from 13 residues.

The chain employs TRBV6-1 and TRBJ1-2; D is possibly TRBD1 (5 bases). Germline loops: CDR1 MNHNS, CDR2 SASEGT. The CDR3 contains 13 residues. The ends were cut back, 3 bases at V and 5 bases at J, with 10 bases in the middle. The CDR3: CASSDSPGYGYTF. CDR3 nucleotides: TGTGCCAGCAGTGACAGCCCAGGGTATGGCTACACCTTC.

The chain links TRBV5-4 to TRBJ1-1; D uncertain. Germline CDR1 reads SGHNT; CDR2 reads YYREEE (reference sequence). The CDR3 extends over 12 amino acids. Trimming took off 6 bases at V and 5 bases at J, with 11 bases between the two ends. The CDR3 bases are TGTGCCAGCACCCCATTGGGAACTGAAGCTTTCTTT. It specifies CASTPLGTEAFF.

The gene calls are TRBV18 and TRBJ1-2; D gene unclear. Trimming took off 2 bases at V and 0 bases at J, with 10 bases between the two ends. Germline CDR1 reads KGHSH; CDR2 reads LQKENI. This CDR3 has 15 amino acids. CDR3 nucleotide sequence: TGTGCCAGCTCACCAACAGTGGAAGCTAACTATGGCTACACCTTC. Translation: CASSPTVEANYGYTF.

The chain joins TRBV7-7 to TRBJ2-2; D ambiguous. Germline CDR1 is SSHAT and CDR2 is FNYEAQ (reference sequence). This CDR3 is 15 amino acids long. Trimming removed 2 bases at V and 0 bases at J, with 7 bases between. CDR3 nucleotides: TGTGCCAGCAGCTTAAGCAGTTCGAACACCGGGGAGCTGTTTTTT. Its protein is CASSLSSSNTGELFF.

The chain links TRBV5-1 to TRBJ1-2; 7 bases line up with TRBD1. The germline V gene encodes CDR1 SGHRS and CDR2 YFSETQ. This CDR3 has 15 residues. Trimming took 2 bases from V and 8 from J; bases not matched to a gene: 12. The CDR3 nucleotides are TGCGCCAGCAGCTTTTGGGGACAGAATTCCGCGGGCTACACCTTC. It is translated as CASSFWGQNSAGYTF. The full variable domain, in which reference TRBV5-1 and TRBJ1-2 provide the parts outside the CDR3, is KAGVTQTPRYLIKTRGQQVTLSCSPISGHRSVSWYQQTPGQGLQFLFEYFSETQRNKGNFPGRFSGRQFSNSRSEMNVSTLELGDSALYLCASSFWGQNSAGYTFGSGTRLTVV.

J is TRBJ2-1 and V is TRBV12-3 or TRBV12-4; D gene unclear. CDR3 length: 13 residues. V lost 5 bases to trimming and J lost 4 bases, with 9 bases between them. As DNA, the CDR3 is TGTGCCAGCAGTCATCAAAATTACAATGAGCAGTTCTTC. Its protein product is CASSHQNYNEQFF.

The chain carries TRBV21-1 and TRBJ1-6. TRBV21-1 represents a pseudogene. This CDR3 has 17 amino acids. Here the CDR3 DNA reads TGTGCCAGCAGCAAAGTCCCCGGATCGAAACATAATTCACCCCTCCACTTT. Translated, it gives CASSKVPGSKHNSPLHF.

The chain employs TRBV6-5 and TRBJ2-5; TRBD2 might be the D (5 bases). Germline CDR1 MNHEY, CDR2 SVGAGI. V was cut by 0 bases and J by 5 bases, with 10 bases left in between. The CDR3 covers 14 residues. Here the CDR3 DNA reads TGTGCCAGCAGTTACTCCGGACTTTTGGAGACCCAGTACTTC. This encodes CASSYSGLLETQYF.

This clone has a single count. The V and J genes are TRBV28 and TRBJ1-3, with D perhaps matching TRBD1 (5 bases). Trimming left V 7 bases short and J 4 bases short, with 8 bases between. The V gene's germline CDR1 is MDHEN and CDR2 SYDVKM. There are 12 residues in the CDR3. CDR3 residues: CASIGGGNTIYF. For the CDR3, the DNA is TGTGCCAGCATCGGGGGAGGAAACACCATATATTTT.

CDR3 residues: CASSFPGSYGYTF. The CDR3 DNA is TGTGCCAGCAGTTTCCCAGGGTCTTATGGCTACACCTTC. J is TRBJ1-2 and V is TRBV12-3 or TRBV12-4; possible D gene TRBD1, 5 bases. CDR3 length: 13 residues. Trimming left V 3 bases short and J 5 bases short, with 10 bases between.